This T cell receptor (delta chain) was recorded in a study of DNA immune sequencing with unique molecular identifiers. Background on the study: Enriched γδ T-cell DNA input was 100 ng; non-enriched PBMC DNA input was 1 ug.

On this clone: The protein TCRdb gives is from a much larger clone and does not agree with this DNA's translation at residue 18, likely a read error; the protein shown here comes from the DNA.

Primers for all 8 TRDV and 4 TRDJ genes amplified genomic DNA in 32-plex. A 12-nucleotide UMI was added during 3 barcoding PCR cycles before adapter PCR. TCRdb re-called the multiplex PCR reads using CATT. Of about 670 delta-chain clones in the sample, around 10% are singletons; the top ten hold under 70%. CDR1 and CDR2 from the germline V gene are GEAIGNYY and EKD. The CDR3 is 20 residues long. Sequenced input: gamma-delta T cells from PBMCs. The chain uses TRDV2 and TRDJ3, with TRDD3 matching 10 bases. This clonotype was sampled from a human donor in good health. CDR3 in amino acids: CACDTLAVGDTSWDTRQLFF. Here the CDR3 DNA reads TGTGCCTGTGACACCCTTGCGGTGGGGGATACCTCCTGGGACACCCGACAGTTGTTTTTC.